The 9 T cell receptor beta chains below come from one sample, sequenced in a study of blood T cell repertoires in COVID-19. TCRdb keeps only in-frame clones here, not all; method: immunoSEQ multiplex PCR. This sample has approximately 270,000 clones; around 89% occur once, and the top ten carry around 0.84%. Input material: peripheral blood. These receptors were collected from a man aged 25-40 years with acute or convalescent COVID-19.

V and J are TRBV5-4 and TRBJ1-1; D is ambiguous. CDR3 length: 15 amino acids. The V gene lost 4 bases and the J gene lost 0 bases, with 13 bases spanning the gap. Germline V gene sequence: CDR1 SGHNT, CDR2 YYREEE (reference sequence). The CDR3 bases are TGTGCCAGCAGCGCTGCGGGAGACATGAACACTGAAGCTTTCTTT. Its translation: CASSAAGDMNTEAFF.

This chain connects TRBV19 to TRBJ1-1, with no clear D. Germline CDR1 reads LNHDA; CDR2 reads SQIVND (reference sequence). CDR3 size: 13 residues. Between the trimmed V and J ends, which lost 8 bases and 0 bases, there was a span of 10 bases. CDR3 sequence (DNA): TGTGCCAGTGGCCGTTCCTTGAACACTGAAGCTTTCTTT. Its protein product is CASGRSLNTEAFF.

The genes are TRBV2 and TRBJ1-1; tentative D call: TRBD1 (5 bases). There are 13 residues in the CDR3. Per germline, CDR1 SNHLY and CDR2 FYNNEI. The V end lost 6 bases, the J end lost 8 bases, and 16 bases lay between the germline ends. The CDR3 nucleotides read TGTGCCAGCAGCAAAGAGGAGGGGACCGAAGCTTTCTTT. Amino acid sequence: CASSKEEGTEAFF.

In this sample, this clone turned up a few times. V is TRBV19 and J is TRBJ1-5; D gene unclear. CDR1 LNHDA and CDR2 SQIVND come from the germline V gene (reference sequence). Trimming removed 11 bases at V and 7 bases at J, with 12 bases between. This CDR3 is 11 amino acids long. As DNA, the CDR3 is TGTGCCGGCTCGGAGGGACAGCCCCAGCATTTT. This codes for CAGSEGQPQHF.

The chain combines TRBV28 with TRBJ2-3; D may be TRBD2 (5 bases). Per the germline V gene, CDR1 is MDHEN and CDR2 is SYDVKM. V shed 3 bases and J shed 3 bases, with 7 bases lying between them. The CDR3 is 13 amino acids. The CDR3 protein is CASSFGRTDTQYF. The CDR3 bases are TGTGCCAGCAGTTTTGGGAGAACAGATACGCAGTATTTT.

The chain combines TRBV5-1 with TRBJ2-7, with 8 bases lining up with TRBD1. V was clipped by 4 bases and J by 0 bases; unmatched bases: 3. Germline V gene data show CDR1 as SGHRS and CDR2 as YFSETQ. CDR3 size: 14 residues. This chain's CDR3 is CASSIGTGSYEQYF. CDR3 in DNA: TGCGCCAGCAGCATAGGGACAGGCTCCTACGAGCAGTACTTC.

V gene TRBV28 combines with J gene TRBJ2-7; 9 nucleotides agree with TRBD1. Trimming took 6 bases from V and 9 from J; bases not matched to a gene: 12. Germline-derived CDR1 and CDR2 are MDHEN and SYDVKM. The CDR3 length is 14 residues. The CDR3 here is CASRPRDRVLGQYF. CDR3 DNA sequence: TGTGCCAGCAGGCCCCGGGACAGGGTCCTCGGGCAGTACTTC.

The chain carries TRBV28 and TRBJ1-2; possibly TRBD1 for D (6 bases). V was cut by 10 bases and J by 2 bases, with 17 bases left in between. CDR3 length: 14 amino acids. The germline gives CDR1 MDHEN, CDR2 SYDVKM. CDR3 coding DNA: TGTGCCACCTGGGGGCAGGCCCCGAACTATGGCTACACCTTC. Translating it yields CATWGQAPNYGYTF.

Turning to this clone: The same CDR3 can be traced to other DNA sequences in this sample. The V gene is TRBV28, the J gene TRBJ2-7; no clear D. Trimming took off 1 base at V and 2 bases at J, with 3 bases between the two ends. This CDR3 is built from 12 residues. Per the germline V gene, CDR1 is MDHEN and CDR2 is SYDVKM. The CDR3 sequence: CASSLSTYEQYF. DNA of the CDR3: TGTGCCAGCAGTTTATCCACCTACGAGCAGTACTTC.